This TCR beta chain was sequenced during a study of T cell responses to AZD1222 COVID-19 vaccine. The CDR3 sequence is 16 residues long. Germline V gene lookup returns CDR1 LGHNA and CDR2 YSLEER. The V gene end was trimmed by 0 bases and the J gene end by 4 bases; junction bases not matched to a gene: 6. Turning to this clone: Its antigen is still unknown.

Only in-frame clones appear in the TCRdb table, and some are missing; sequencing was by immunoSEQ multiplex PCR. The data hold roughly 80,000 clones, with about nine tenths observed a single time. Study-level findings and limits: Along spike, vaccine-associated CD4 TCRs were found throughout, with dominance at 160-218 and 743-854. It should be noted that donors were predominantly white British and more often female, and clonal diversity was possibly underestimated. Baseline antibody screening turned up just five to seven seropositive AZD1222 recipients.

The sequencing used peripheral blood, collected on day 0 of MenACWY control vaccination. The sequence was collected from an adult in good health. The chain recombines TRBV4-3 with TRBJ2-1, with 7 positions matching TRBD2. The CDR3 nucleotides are TGCGCCAGCAGCCAAGATCCGGGAGGTCCTTACAATGAGCAGTTCTTC. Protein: CASSQDPGGPYNEQFF.